A selection of T cell receptor beta chains follows, all from one sample in a study of T cell repertoires in ileal Crohn's disease. Repertoires were generated with immunoSEQ multiplex PCR, while TCRdb's copy carries only in-frame clones and drops some. The sample yields approximately 15,000 clones, 80% seen once. Sequencing was carried out using ileal tissue. These receptors came from an adult with Crohn's disease. Both conserved end residues are part of each CDR3. D genes are given only for firm matches. Only part of the rows carry a size: once, few, many, or a class if the clone is expanded.

CDR3 DNA: TGTGCCAGCAGCGTAGCGGGTGGCAGGGGGCTAGGGTACAATGAGCAGTTCTTC
CDR3 protein: CASSVAGGRGLGYNEQFF
clone size: -
J gene: TRBJ2-1
V gene: TRBV9
D gene: TRBD1

CDR3 DNA: TGTGCCAGCAGCACCACTAGGATGCAGTTCTTC
CDR3 protein: CASSTTRMQFF
clone size: -
J gene: TRBJ2-1
V gene: TRBV7-2
D gene: -

CDR3 DNA: TGTGCCAGCAGTTATCCGGGACAGGGATCTTATGGCTACACCTTC
CDR3 protein: CASSYPGQGSYGYTF
clone size: -
J gene: TRBJ1-2
V gene: TRBV6-5
D gene: TRBD1

CDR3 DNA: TGCGCCAGCAGCTTGGCGAGATTGAACACTGAAGCTTTCTTT
CDR3 protein: CASSLARLNTEAFF
clone size: -
J gene: TRBJ1-1
V gene: TRBV5-1
D gene: -

CDR3 DNA: TGTGCCATCAGTGAGTGGTGGGGACTAGGACAGACCCAGTACTTC
CDR3 protein: CAISEWWGLGQTQYF
clone size: -
J gene: TRBJ2-5
V gene: TRBV10-3
D gene: TRBD2

CDR3 DNA: TGTGCCAGCTCACCGGACAGGGGTCAGCCCCAGCATTTT
CDR3 protein: CASSPDRGQPQHF
clone size: -
J gene: TRBJ1-5
V gene: TRBV18
D gene: TRBD1

CDR3 DNA: TGTGCCAGCAGCTCGACAGGGAACACTGAAGCTTTCTTT
CDR3 protein: CASSSTGNTEAFF
clone size: -
J gene: TRBJ1-1
V gene: TRBV5-4
D gene: -

CDR3 DNA: TGTGCCAGTAGTGGCCCGACAGGGACCGGCTACACCTTC
CDR3 protein: CASSGPTGTGYTF
clone size: -
J gene: TRBJ1-2
V gene: TRBV19
D gene: TRBD1

CDR3 DNA: TGCGCCAGCACTCTACAGGGCTCCTTGAGGGAGACCCAGTACTTC
CDR3 protein: CASTLQGSLRETQYF
clone size: -
J gene: TRBJ2-5
V gene: TRBV5-1
D gene: -

CDR3 DNA: TGTGCCAGTTGGGCCCGGAGGGTGTCCGGGGAGCTGTTTTTT
CDR3 protein: CASWARRVSGELFF
clone size: few
J gene: TRBJ2-2
V gene: TRBV19
D gene: -

CDR3 DNA: TGTGCCAGCAGTCTCAGGGGGACCTACGGCTACACCTTC
CDR3 protein: CASSLRGTYGYTF
clone size: once
J gene: TRBJ1-2
V gene: TRBV6-1
D gene: TRBD1

CDR3 DNA: TGTGCCTGGAACTTAGGAGGACAGGGGGTAGCTTTCTTT
CDR3 protein: CAWNLGGQGVAFF
clone size: -
J gene: TRBJ1-1
V gene: TRBV30
D gene: TRBD1

CDR3 DNA: TGTGCCAGCAGTGAAGCGCGAGGGACAGGGGCTAACTATGGCTACACCTTC
CDR3 protein: CASSEARGTGANYGYTF
clone size: -
J gene: TRBJ1-2
V gene: TRBV2
D gene: TRBD1

CDR3 DNA: TGTGCCAGCAGCTTCACTAGTAATGGAGCTTTCTTT
CDR3 protein: CASSFTSNGAFF
clone size: once
J gene: TRBJ1-1
V gene: TRBV7-2
D gene: -

CDR3 DNA: TGTGCCACCTCGCGGCCTTCGATATCCTACAATGAGCAGTTCTTC
CDR3 protein: CATSRPSISYNEQFF
clone size: medium-sized
J gene: TRBJ2-1
V gene: TRBV19
D gene: -

CDR3 DNA: TGTGCCAGCAGCTTAGGACAGGGGCGTGAAGCTTTCTTT
CDR3 protein: CASSLGQGREAFF
clone size: -
J gene: TRBJ1-1
V gene: TRBV7-6
D gene: TRBD1

CDR3 DNA: TGTGCCAGCAGCTTGGCTATGTTTTCTGGAAACACCATATATTTT
CDR3 protein: CASSLAMFSGNTIYF
clone size: -
J gene: TRBJ1-3
V gene: TRBV5-5
D gene: -

CDR3 DNA: TGTGCCAGCAGCCGGGGGGGCGAGGGTGGCTACACCTTC
CDR3 protein: CASSRGGEGGYTF
clone size: once
J gene: TRBJ1-2
V gene: TRBV5-4
D gene: -

CDR3 DNA: TGCGCCAGCAGCCATGAGGGCTCTGGAAACACCATATATTTT
CDR3 protein: CASSHEGSGNTIYF
clone size: -
J gene: TRBJ1-3
V gene: TRBV5-1
D gene: -

CDR3 DNA: TGTGCCTGGAGTTTACTAGCGGGAATTGATGAGCAGTTCTTC
CDR3 protein: CAWSLLAGIDEQFF
clone size: -
J gene: TRBJ2-1
V gene: TRBV30
D gene: TRBD2

CDR3 DNA: TGTGCCAGCAGCGTAGACGGTAACTATGGCTACACCTTC
CDR3 protein: CASSVDGNYGYTF
clone size: -
J gene: TRBJ1-2
V gene: TRBV9
D gene: -

CDR3 DNA: TGTGCCAGCAGCCAAAATCCGGGAATCACTAATGAAAAACTGTTTTTT
CDR3 protein: CASSQNPGITNEKLFF
clone size: -
J gene: TRBJ1-4
V gene: TRBV7-9
D gene: -

CDR3 DNA: TGTGCCAGCAGCACGATGACAGGGTCTGATGAGCAGTTCTTC
CDR3 protein: CASSTMTGSDEQFF
clone size: -
J gene: TRBJ2-1
V gene: TRBV5-6
D gene: TRBD1

CDR3 DNA: TGTGCCAGCAGCCCGGGACTAGCGGGGGGCCTGGGGACCCAGTACTTC
CDR3 protein: CASSPGLAGGLGTQYF
clone size: -
J gene: TRBJ2-5
V gene: TRBV5-4
D gene: TRBD2

CDR3 DNA: TGCGCCAGCAGCCCCACCGCGAGGGGAGGGGAGACCCAGTACTTC
CDR3 protein: CASSPTARGGETQYF
clone size: -
J gene: TRBJ2-5
V gene: TRBV5-1
D gene: TRBD2

CDR3 DNA: TGTGCCAGTAGTGTTGACAGGGGGACTGGCTCCGAGCAGTACTTC
CDR3 protein: CASSVDRGTGSEQYF
clone size: -
J gene: TRBJ2-7
V gene: TRBV19
D gene: TRBD1

CDR3 DNA: TGTGCCAGCAGATACAGACAGGGGGAAGGCACTGAAGCTTTCTTT
CDR3 protein: CASRYRQGEGTEAFF
clone size: -
J gene: TRBJ1-1
V gene: TRBV6-6
D gene: TRBD1

CDR3 DNA: TGTGCCAGCAGCTTCGTAGCGGGGGGAAACACCGGGGAGCTGTTTTTT
CDR3 protein: CASSFVAGGNTGELFF
clone size: -
J gene: TRBJ2-2
V gene: TRBV5-4
D gene: TRBD2

CDR3 DNA: TGTGCCAGCAGCGTAGTAGCGTGGGGTGAGCAGTTCTTC
CDR3 protein: CASSVVAWGEQFF
clone size: -
J gene: TRBJ2-1
V gene: TRBV9
D gene: -